The rows below give T cell receptor beta chains drawn from one sample of a study of regulatory T cells in long-lasting Graves disease. Using its own MiXCR run on the multiplex PCR reads, TCRdb lists one record per CDR3 protein. This table has 400,000 to 450,000 distinct CDR3 sequences, approximately 15% appearing once. This sample was shared with a second study, whose subject was T cells in Graves' hyperthyroidism and ophthalmopathy.

This material consisted of peripheral blood mononuclear cells (PBMCs), taken at new diagnosis, from a patient treated with antithyroid drugs. Every receptor here comes from a woman in her 30s with Graves disease. Each CDR3 is given with its conserved first and last residue. D genes are given only for firm matches. Clone size appears in some rows only: once, few, many, or a class for an expanded clone.

J gene | V gene | D gene | clone size | CDR3 protein | CDR3 DNA
TRBJ1-5 | TRBV27 | - | few | CASSLAAPPGQPQHF | TGTGCCAGCAGTTTAGCAGCTCCTCCGGGACAGCCCCAGCATTTT
TRBJ2-1 | TRBV19 | TRBD2 | - | CASSITSGRSSYNEQFF | TGTGCCAGTAGTATAACTAGCGGGAGGAGCTCCTACAATGAGCAGTTCTTC
TRBJ2-5 | TRBV4-1 | - | many | CASRVDMGGETQYF | TGCGCCAGCAGGGTCGACATGGGGGGAGAGACCCAGTACTTC
TRBJ1-4 | TRBV3-1 | - | many | CASSPWGGDNEKLFF | TGTGCCAGCAGCCCCTGGGGGGGTGATAATGAAAAACTGTTTTTT
TRBJ1-4 | TRBV10-3 | - | few | CAISPGPSNEKLFF | TGTGCCATCAGCCCGGGACCGTCTAATGAAAAACTGTTTTTT
TRBJ2-5 | TRBV6-2/TRBV6-3 | - | - | CAYWDSRETQYF | TGTGCCTACTGGGACTCAAGGGAGACCCAGTACTTC
TRBJ1-2 | TRBV12-3/TRBV12-4 | - | many | CASSSTTDYYGYTF | TGTGCCAGCAGTTCCACGACAGACTACTATGGCTACACCTTC
TRBJ2-5 | TRBV14 | - | - | CASSPRRETQYF | TGTGCCAGCAGCCCAAGGAGAGAGACCCAGTACTTC
TRBJ2-1 | TRBV27 | - | - | CASSLGGSPTNEQFF | TGTGCCAGCAGTTTAGGGGGGAGCCCAACCAATGAGCAGTTCTTC
TRBJ2-3 | TRBV2 | TRBD2 | few | CASYSGRAGFTDTQYF | TGTGCCAGCTATAGCGGGAGGGCGGGGTTCACAGATACGCAGTATTTT
TRBJ1-5 | TRBV27 | - | many | CASRLMGNQPQHF | TGTGCCAGCAGACTTATGGGGAATCAGCCCCAGCATTTT
TRBJ2-3 | TRBV20-1 | - | many | CSARDGQGGRDTQYF | TGCAGTGCTAGAGATGGACAGGGAGGGAGAGATACGCAGTATTTT
TRBJ2-5 | TRBV24-1 | TRBD2 | many | CATSDSGLAGFYLDRETQYF | TGTGCCACCAGTGATTCGGGACTAGCGGGATTTTATCTCGACCGGGAGACCCAGTACTTC
TRBJ1-1 | TRBV6-1 | - | - | CARGAGSEAFF | TGTGCCCGGGGGGCCGGTTCTGAAGCTTTCTTT
TRBJ1-1 | TRBV24-1 | TRBD1 | few | CATSDSRMDRLVGAFF | TGTGCCACCAGTGATTCACGAATGGACAGGCTTGTAGGGGCTTTCTTT
TRBJ1-5 | TRBV15 | - | many | CATSRDPVRDQPQHF | TGTGCCACCAGCAGAGATCCTGTACGAGATCAGCCCCAGCATTTT
TRBJ2-1 | TRBV12-3/TRBV12-4 | TRBD1 | - | CASSQTGGYNEQFF | TGTGCCAGCAGCCAGACAGGGGGGTACAATGAGCAGTTCTTC
TRBJ2-2 | TRBV30 | - | many | CAWSVLAGGPGELFF | TGTGCCTGGAGTGTACTAGCAGGGGGGCCCGGGGAGCTGTTTTTT
TRBJ1-2 | TRBV11-2 | - | many | CASSLTRGDYGYTF | TGTGCCAGCAGCCTAACAAGGGGGGACTATGGCTACACCTTC
TRBJ2-1 | TRBV9 | TRBD2 | - | CASSLGASGGLEQFF | TGTGCCAGCAGTCTCGGGGCGAGCGGGGGGCTAGAACAGTTCTTC
TRBJ1-4 | TRBV4-1 | - | many | CASSQGQEINEKLFF | TGCGCCAGCAGCCAAGGACAGGAGATAAATGAAAAACTGTTTTTT
TRBJ1-2 | TRBV19 | - | - | CASSTAGTGIGGYTF | TGTGCCAGTAGTACGGCGGGAACAGGGATTGGTGGCTACACCTTC
TRBJ2-3 | TRBV7-2 | TRBD1 | many | CASSSAWGTGGLEDTQYF | TGTGCCAGCAGCTCGGCGTGGGGGACAGGGGGTTTGGAAGATACGCAGTATTTT
TRBJ1-1 | TRBV5-1 | TRBD1 | many | CASSLETTGPTEAFF | TGCGCCAGCAGCTTGGAAACGACAGGGCCCACTGAAGCTTTCTTT
TRBJ2-5 | TRBV5-4 | - | few | CASSKGGVQETQYF | TGTGCCAGCAGCAAAGGCGGAGTCCAAGAGACCCAGTACTTC
TRBJ2-2 | TRBV7-9 | TRBD2 | many | CASSLPAGGEDTGELFF | TGTGCCAGCAGCTTACCAGCGGGAGGAGAGGACACCGGGGAGCTGTTTTTT
TRBJ1-2 | TRBV5-4 | - | - | CASSLGGGDLGYGYTF | TGTGCCAGCAGCCTAGGGGGAGGAGATCTGGGCTATGGCTACACCTTC